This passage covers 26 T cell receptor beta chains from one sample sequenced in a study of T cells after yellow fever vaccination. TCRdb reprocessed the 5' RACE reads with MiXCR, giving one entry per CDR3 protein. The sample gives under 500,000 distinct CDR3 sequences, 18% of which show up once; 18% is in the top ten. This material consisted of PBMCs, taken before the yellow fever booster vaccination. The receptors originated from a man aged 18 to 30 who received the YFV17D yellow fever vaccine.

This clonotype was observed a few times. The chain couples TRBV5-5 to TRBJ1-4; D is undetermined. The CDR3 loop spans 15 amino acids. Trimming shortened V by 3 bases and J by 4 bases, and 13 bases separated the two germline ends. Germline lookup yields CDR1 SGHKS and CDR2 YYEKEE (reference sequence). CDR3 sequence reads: CASSSDTGDNEKLFF. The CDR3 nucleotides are TGTGCCAGCAGCTCTGACACCGGGGATAATGAAAAACTGTTTTTT.

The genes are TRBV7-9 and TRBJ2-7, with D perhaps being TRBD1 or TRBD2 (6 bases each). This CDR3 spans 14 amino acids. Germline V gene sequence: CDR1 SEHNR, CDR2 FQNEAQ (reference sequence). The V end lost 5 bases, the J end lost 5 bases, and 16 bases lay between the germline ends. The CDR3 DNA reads TGTGCCAGCAGCATCCGGGGGCAGCCGCACGAGCAGTACTTC. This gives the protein CASSIRGQPHEQYF.

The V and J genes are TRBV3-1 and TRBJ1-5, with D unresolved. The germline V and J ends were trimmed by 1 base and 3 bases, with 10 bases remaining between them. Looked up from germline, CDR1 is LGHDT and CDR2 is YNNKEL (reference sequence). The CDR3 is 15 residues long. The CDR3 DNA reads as TGTGCCAGCAGCCAAGGGGGAGCGTCCAATCAGCCCCAGCATTTT. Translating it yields CASSQGGASNQPQHF.

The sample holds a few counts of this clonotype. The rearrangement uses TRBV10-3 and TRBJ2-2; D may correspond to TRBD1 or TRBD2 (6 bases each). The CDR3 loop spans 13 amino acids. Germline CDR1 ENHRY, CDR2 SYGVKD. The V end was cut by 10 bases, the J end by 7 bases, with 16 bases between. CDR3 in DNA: TGTGCCACCGGCTCCGGGGGCGGCGGGGAGCTGTTTTTT. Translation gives CATGSGGGGELFF.

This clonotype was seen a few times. The CDR3 sequence: CASSRAPRGTEAFF. The CDR3 coding sequence is TGTGCCAGCAGTCGGGCCCCCAGAGGGACTGAAGCTTTCTTT. The rearrangement links TRBV6-5 to TRBJ1-1, with D uncertain. This CDR3 comprises 14 residues. The germline V gene encodes CDR1 MNHEY and CDR2 SVGAGI. V was trimmed by 5 bases and J by 5 bases, leaving 15 bases between them.

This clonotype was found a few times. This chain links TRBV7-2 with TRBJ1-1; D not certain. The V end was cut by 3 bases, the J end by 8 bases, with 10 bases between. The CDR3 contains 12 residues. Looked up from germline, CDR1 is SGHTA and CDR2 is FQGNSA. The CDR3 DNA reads TGTGCCAGCAGCTTCTTCTTAGGGGAAGCTTTCTTT. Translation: CASSFFLGEAFF.

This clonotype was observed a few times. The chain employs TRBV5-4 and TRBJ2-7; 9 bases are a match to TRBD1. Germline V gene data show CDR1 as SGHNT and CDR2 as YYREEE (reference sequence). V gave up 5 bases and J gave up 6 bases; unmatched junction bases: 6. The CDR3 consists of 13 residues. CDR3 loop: CASSRGQGPEQYV. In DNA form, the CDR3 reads TGTGCCAGCAGTAGGGGACAGGGCCCCGAGCAGTACGTC.

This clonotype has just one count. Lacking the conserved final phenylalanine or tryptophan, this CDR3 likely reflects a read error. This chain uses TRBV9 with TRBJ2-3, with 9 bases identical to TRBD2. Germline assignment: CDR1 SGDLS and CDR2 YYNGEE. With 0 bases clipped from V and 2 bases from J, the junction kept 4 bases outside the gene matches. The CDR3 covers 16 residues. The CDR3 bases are TGTGCCAGCAGCGTAGGACTAGCGGCCCCCACAGATACGCAGTATGTT. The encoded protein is CASSVGLAAPTDTQYV.

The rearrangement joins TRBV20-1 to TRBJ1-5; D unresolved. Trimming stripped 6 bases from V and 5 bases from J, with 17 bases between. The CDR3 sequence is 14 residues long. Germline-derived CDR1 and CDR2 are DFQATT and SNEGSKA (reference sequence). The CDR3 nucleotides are TGCAGTGCCGATGAAGTCCGTTCGGATCAGCCCCAGCATTTT. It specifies CSADEVRSDQPQHF.

CDR3 in DNA: TGTGCCAGCAGCCCACAGGGGAATAAGCAGTTCTTC. Its translation: CASSPQGNKQFF. This rearrangement joins TRBV7-2 to TRBJ2-1; 7 bases agree with TRBD1. V lost 5 bases, J lost 11 bases, and 6 bases stayed unmatched. Germline-derived CDR1 and CDR2 are SGHTA and FQGNSA. The CDR3 totals 12 residues. Variable domain in full (rest from reference TRBV7-2 and TRBJ2-1): GAGVSQSPSNKVTEKGKDVELRCDPISGHTALYWYRQSLGQGLEFLIYFQGNSAPDKSGLPSDRFSAERTGGSVSTLTIQRTQQEDSAVYLCASSPQGNKQFFGPGTRLTVL.

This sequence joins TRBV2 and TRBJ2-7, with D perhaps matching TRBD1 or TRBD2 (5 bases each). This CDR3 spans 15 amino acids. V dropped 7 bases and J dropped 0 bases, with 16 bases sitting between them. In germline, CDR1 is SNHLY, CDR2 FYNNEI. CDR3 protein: CASTPGALSSYEQYV. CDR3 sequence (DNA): TGTGCCAGCACCCCCGGGGCACTAAGCTCCTACGAGCAGTACGTC.

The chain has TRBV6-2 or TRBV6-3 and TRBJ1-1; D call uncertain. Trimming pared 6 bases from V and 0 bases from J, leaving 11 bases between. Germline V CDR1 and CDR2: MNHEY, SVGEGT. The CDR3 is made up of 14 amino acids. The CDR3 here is CASSRRILNTEAFF. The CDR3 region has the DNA TGTGCCAGCAGCCGCCGAATCCTGAACACTGAAGCTTTCTTT.

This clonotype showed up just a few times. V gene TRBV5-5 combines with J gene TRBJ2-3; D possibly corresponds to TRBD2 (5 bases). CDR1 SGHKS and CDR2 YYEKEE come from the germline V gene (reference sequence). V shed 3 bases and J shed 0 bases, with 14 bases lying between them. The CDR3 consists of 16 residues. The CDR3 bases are TGTGCCAGCAGCTCGAGGACGGGAACGAGCACAGATACGCAGTATTTT. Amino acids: CASSSRTGTSTDTQYF. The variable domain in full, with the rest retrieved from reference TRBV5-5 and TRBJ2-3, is DAGVTQSPTHLIKTRGQQVTLRCSPISGHKSVSWYQQVLGQGPQFIFQYYEKEERGRGNFPDRFSARQFPNYSSELNVNALLLGDSALYLCASSSRTGTSTDTQYFGPGTRLTVL.

This chain's CDR3 is CASSRQQGSGANVLTF. The CDR3 DNA reads as TGCGCCAGCAGCCGTCAACAGGGCTCTGGGGCCAACGTCCTGACTTTC. The genes are TRBV4-3 and TRBJ2-6, with a possible D match to TRBD1 (6 bases). The CDR3 covers 16 residues. Between the trimmed V and J ends, which lost 4 bases and 0 bases, there was a span of 10 bases. CDR1 LGHNA and CDR2 YSLEER come from the germline V gene.

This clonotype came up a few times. The CDR3 is CASSELKGLAGIYEQYF. As DNA, the CDR3 is TGTGCCAGCAGTGAATTGAAGGGGCTAGCGGGGATATACGAGCAGTACTTC. The chain has TRBV25-1 and TRBJ2-7; 9 nucleotides line up with TRBD2. Looked up from germline, CDR1 is MGHDK and CDR2 is SYGVNS. There are 17 residues in the CDR3. The V and J ends lost 1 base and 4 bases, in that order; junction bases with no gene match: 11.

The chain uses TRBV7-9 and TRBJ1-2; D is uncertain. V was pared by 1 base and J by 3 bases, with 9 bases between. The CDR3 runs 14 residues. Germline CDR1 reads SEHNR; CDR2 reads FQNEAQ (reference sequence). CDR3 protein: CASSLGGVDYGYTF. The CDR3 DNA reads TGTGCCAGCAGCTTAGGCGGGGTTGACTATGGCTACACCTTC.

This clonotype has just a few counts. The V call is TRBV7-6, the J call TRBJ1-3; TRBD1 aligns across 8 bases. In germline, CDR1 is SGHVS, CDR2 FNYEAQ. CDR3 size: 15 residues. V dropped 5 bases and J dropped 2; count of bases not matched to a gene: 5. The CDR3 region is CASSPRTGTGNTIYF. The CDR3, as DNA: TGTGCCAGCAGCCCAAGGACAGGGACTGGAAACACCATATATTTT.

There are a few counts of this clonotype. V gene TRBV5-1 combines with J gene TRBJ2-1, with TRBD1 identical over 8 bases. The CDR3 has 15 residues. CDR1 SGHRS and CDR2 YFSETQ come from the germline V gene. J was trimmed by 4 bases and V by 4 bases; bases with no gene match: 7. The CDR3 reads CASSLQGAPYNEQFF. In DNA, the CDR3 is TGCGCCAGCAGCCTGCAGGGGGCGCCTTACAATGAGCAGTTCTTC.

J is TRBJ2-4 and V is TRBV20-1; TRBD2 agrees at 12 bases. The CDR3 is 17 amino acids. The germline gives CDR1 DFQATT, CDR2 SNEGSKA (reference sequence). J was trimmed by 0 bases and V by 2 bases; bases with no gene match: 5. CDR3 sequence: CSARKLAGGLAKNIQYF. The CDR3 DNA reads TGCAGTGCTAGAAAACTAGCGGGGGGCCTAGCCAAAAACATTCAGTACTTC.

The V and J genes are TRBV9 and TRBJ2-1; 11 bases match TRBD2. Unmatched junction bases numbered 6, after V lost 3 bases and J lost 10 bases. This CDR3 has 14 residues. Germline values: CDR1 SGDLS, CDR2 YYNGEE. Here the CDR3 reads CASSAAGTSGEQFF. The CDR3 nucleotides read TGTGCCAGCAGCGCCGCCGGGACTAGCGGCGAGCAGTTCTTC.

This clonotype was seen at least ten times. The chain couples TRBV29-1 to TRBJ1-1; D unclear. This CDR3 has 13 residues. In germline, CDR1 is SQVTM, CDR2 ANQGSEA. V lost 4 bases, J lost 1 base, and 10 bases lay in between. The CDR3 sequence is CSVAFRKNTEAFF. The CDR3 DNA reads TGCAGCGTTGCCTTCCGAAAGAACACTGAAGCTTTCTTT.

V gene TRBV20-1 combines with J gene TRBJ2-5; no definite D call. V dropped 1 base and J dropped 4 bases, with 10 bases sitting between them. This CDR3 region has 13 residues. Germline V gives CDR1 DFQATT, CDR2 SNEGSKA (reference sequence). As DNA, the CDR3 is TGCAGTGCTAGAGTGGTTAGGACAGAGACCCAGTACTTC. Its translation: CSARVVRTETQYF.

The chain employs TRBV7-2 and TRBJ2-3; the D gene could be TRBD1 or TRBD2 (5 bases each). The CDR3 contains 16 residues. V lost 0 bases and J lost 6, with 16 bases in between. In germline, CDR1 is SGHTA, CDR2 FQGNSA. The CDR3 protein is CASSLARVGDGDTQYF. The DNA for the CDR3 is TGTGCCAGCAGCTTAGCGCGGGTAGGGGACGGGGATACGCAGTATTTT.

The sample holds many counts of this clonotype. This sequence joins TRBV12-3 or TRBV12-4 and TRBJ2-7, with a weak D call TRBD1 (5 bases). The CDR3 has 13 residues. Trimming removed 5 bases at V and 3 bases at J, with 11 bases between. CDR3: CASSPGHLYEQYF. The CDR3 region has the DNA TGTGCCAGCAGTCCAGGACACCTCTACGAGCAGTACTTC.

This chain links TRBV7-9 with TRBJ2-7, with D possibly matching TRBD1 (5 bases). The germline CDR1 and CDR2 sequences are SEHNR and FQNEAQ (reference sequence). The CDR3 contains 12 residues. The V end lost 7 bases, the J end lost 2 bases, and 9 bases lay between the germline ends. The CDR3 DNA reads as TGTGCCAGCAACTCGGACACCTACGAGCAGTACGTC. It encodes CASNSDTYEQYV.

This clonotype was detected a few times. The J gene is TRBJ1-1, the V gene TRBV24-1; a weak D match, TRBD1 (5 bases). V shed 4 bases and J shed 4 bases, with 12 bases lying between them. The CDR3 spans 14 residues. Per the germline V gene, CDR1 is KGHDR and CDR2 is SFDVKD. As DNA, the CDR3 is TGTGCCACCAGTGACCCCGGACAACCCACTGAAGCTTTCTTT. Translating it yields CATSDPGQPTEAFF.